This is a list of T cell receptor beta chains from one sample in a study of cytomegalovirus exposure and HLA in healthy donors. Clones were read by immunoSEQ multiplex PCR, and TCRdb kept only the in-frame ones, dropping some. Of roughly 140,000 clones in the sample, about 75% were seen once. Sequencing was performed on PBMCs. Receptor source: a man in his late teens or twenties in good health and CMV-seronegative. CDR3s include the opening cysteine and the closing phenylalanine or tryptophan. The D gene is left open where the match is weak. The size of a clone is reported for some rows only, either as once, few or many, or as a class for expanded clones.

v_gene: TRBV2
j_gene: TRBJ2-2
abundance: -
d_gene: TRBD2
CDR3aa: CASRPRGSPNTGELFF
CDR3nt: TGTGCCAGCAGGCCCCGCGGGAGCCCTAACACCGGGGAGCTGTTTTTT

v_gene: TRBV11-3
j_gene: TRBJ1-1
abundance: -
d_gene: TRBD1
CDR3aa: CASRTGGTEAFF
CDR3nt: TGTGCCAGCAGAACAGGGGGCACTGAAGCTTTCTTT

v_gene: TRBV7-9
j_gene: TRBJ2-3
abundance: -
d_gene: -
CDR3aa: CASSPKGQRIRDTQYF
CDR3nt: TGTGCCAGCAGCCCAAAAGGACAGCGCATAAGGGATACGCAGTATTTT

v_gene: TRBV7-2
j_gene: TRBJ2-2
abundance: -
d_gene: -
CDR3aa: CASSLLVRDTGELFF
CDR3nt: TGTGCCAGCAGCTTATTAGTTCGAGACACCGGGGAGCTGTTTTTT

v_gene: TRBV2
j_gene: TRBJ2-5
abundance: -
d_gene: TRBD2
CDR3aa: CASSVREGGETQYF
CDR3nt: TGTGCCAGCAGCGTGCGGGAGGGTGGGGAGACCCAGTACTTC

v_gene: TRBV6-5
j_gene: TRBJ2-3
abundance: -
d_gene: TRBD2
CDR3aa: CASSRGGDTQYF
CDR3nt: TGTGCCAGCAGCCGGGGAGGGGATACGCAGTATTTT

v_gene: TRBV7-9
j_gene: TRBJ1-1
abundance: -
d_gene: -
CDR3aa: CASSRLGSTNTEAFF
CDR3nt: TGTGCCAGCAGCCGCCTCGGGAGCACGAACACTGAAGCTTTCTTT

v_gene: TRBV7-2
j_gene: TRBJ1-2
abundance: -
d_gene: TRBD1
CDR3aa: CASSSRQGPYGYTF
CDR3nt: TGTGCCAGCAGCAGCCGACAGGGACCCTATGGCTACACCTTC

v_gene: TRBV29-1
j_gene: TRBJ2-3
abundance: -
d_gene: TRBD2
CDR3aa: CSAGPSGDTDTQYF
CDR3nt: TGCAGCGCCGGTCCTAGCGGCGACACAGATACGCAGTATTTT

v_gene: TRBV28
j_gene: TRBJ2-1
abundance: -
d_gene: TRBD1
CDR3aa: CASRGTGIAYNEQFF
CDR3nt: TGTGCCAGCAGGGGGACAGGGATTGCCTACAATGAGCAGTTCTTC

v_gene: TRBV12-5
j_gene: TRBJ2-7
abundance: -
d_gene: TRBD2
CDR3aa: CASGSPPSGVSSYEQYF
CDR3nt: TGTGCTAGTGGTTCCCCCCCAAGCGGGGTAAGCTCCTACGAGCAGTACTTC

v_gene: TRBV19
j_gene: TRBJ2-3
abundance: -
d_gene: TRBD2
CDR3aa: CASSRARQIAGDPSTDTQYF
CDR3nt: TGTGCCAGTAGTAGGGCCCGTCAAATAGCGGGGGACCCTAGCACAGATACGCAGTATTTT

v_gene: TRBV6-5
j_gene: TRBJ1-1
abundance: -
d_gene: TRBD1
CDR3aa: CASSWVEGAFSTEAFF
CDR3nt: TGTGCCAGCAGTTGGGTGGAGGGGGCATTCAGCACTGAAGCTTTCTTT

v_gene: TRBV5-1
j_gene: TRBJ1-1
abundance: -
d_gene: TRBD1
CDR3aa: CASSPGQMGAFF
CDR3nt: TGCGCCAGCAGCCCGGGACAGATGGGCGCTTTCTTT

v_gene: TRBV11-3
j_gene: TRBJ1-1
abundance: -
d_gene: TRBD1
CDR3aa: CASSFGDRRNTEAFF
CDR3nt: TGTGCCAGCAGCTTCGGGGACAGGCGGAACACTGAAGCTTTCTTT

v_gene: TRBV7-9
j_gene: TRBJ1-1
abundance: -
d_gene: -
CDR3aa: CASSFARSEAFF
CDR3nt: TGTGCCAGCAGCTTCGCCAGAAGTGAAGCTTTCTTT

v_gene: TRBV30
j_gene: TRBJ1-5
abundance: -
d_gene: TRBD1
CDR3aa: CAWTSGQGHQPQHF
CDR3nt: TGTGCCTGGACCTCAGGACAGGGTCATCAGCCCCAGCATTTT

v_gene: TRBV5-1
j_gene: TRBJ2-1
abundance: -
d_gene: -
CDR3aa: CASSWNGGLAEQFF
CDR3nt: TGCGCCAGCAGCTGGAACGGGGGGCTGGCTGAGCAGTTCTTC

v_gene: TRBV29-1
j_gene: TRBJ2-2
abundance: once
d_gene: TRBD1
CDR3aa: CSVEETGLTGELFF
CDR3nt: TGCAGCGTTGAAGAGACAGGGCTCACCGGGGAGCTGTTTTTT

v_gene: TRBV14
j_gene: TRBJ1-3
abundance: -
d_gene: -
CDR3aa: CASSQDSAGGNTIYF
CDR3nt: TGTGCCAGCAGCCAAGATTCGGCAGGGGGAAACACCATATATTTT

v_gene: TRBV28
j_gene: TRBJ1-5
abundance: -
d_gene: -
CDR3aa: CASSLMLNAQGKQPQHF
CDR3nt: TGTGCCAGCAGTTTAATGTTAAACGCACAGGGAAAACAGCCCCAGCATTTT

v_gene: TRBV7-3
j_gene: TRBJ2-7
abundance: -
d_gene: -
CDR3aa: CASSLNGYEQYF
CDR3nt: TGTGCCAGCAGCTTAAACGGCTACGAGCAGTACTTC

v_gene: TRBV2
j_gene: TRBJ2-5
abundance: -
d_gene: TRBD1
CDR3aa: CASRGTVKETQYF
CDR3nt: TGTGCCAGCAGGGGGACAGTAAAAGAGACCCAGTACTTC

v_gene: TRBV18
j_gene: TRBJ2-7
abundance: -
d_gene: TRBD1
CDR3aa: CASSPTGDPYEQYF
CDR3nt: TGTGCCAGCTCACCCACAGGGGACCCCTACGAGCAGTACTTC

v_gene: TRBV2
j_gene: TRBJ2-5
abundance: -
d_gene: -
CDR3aa: CASSRDYQETQYF
CDR3nt: TGTGCCAGCAGTCGGGACTACCAAGAGACCCAGTACTTC

v_gene: TRBV28
j_gene: TRBJ2-5
abundance: -
d_gene: -
CDR3aa: CASSLGASEQETQYF
CDR3nt: TGTGCCAGCAGTTTAGGGGCTAGCGAGCAAGAGACCCAGTACTTC

v_gene: TRBV11-3
j_gene: TRBJ2-5
abundance: -
d_gene: -
CDR3aa: CASSSRGGEETQYF
CDR3nt: TGTGCCAGCAGCTCAAGAGGGGGGGAAGAGACCCAGTACTTC

v_gene: TRBV9
j_gene: TRBJ2-7
abundance: -
d_gene: TRBD1
CDR3aa: CASSVAETGTTYEQYF
CDR3nt: TGTGCCAGCAGCGTAGCTGAGACAGGGACCACCTACGAGCAGTACTTC

v_gene: TRBV5-6
j_gene: TRBJ2-4
abundance: -
d_gene: -
CDR3aa: CASSFLQNIQYF
CDR3nt: TGTGCCAGCAGCTTTCTCCAAAACATTCAGTACTTC

v_gene: TRBV4-1
j_gene: TRBJ1-4
abundance: -
d_gene: -
CDR3aa: CASTLGGTLEKLFF
CDR3nt: TGCGCCAGCACCTTGGGGGGGACCCTTGAAAAACTGTTTTTT

v_gene: TRBV7-9
j_gene: TRBJ1-2
abundance: -
d_gene: -
CDR3aa: CASSLDERYGYPF
CDR3nt: TGTGCCAGCAGCTTAGATGAGCGCTATGGCTACCCCTTC

v_gene: TRBV14
j_gene: TRBJ2-5
abundance: -
d_gene: -
CDR3aa: CASSQREDYPGAETQYF
CDR3nt: TGTGCCAGCAGCCAGAGGGAGGACTACCCCGGGGCAGAGACCCAGTACTTC

v_gene: TRBV7-2
j_gene: TRBJ2-2
abundance: -
d_gene: -
CDR3aa: CASSFHVTIQGNTGELFF
CDR3nt: TGTGCCAGCAGCTTTCATGTCACAATCCAGGGGAACACCGGGGAGCTGTTTTTT

v_gene: TRBV27
j_gene: TRBJ1-1
abundance: once
d_gene: TRBD1
CDR3aa: CASSRKGQTTKAFF
CDR3nt: TGTGCCAGCAGCCGAAAGGGACAGACGACTAAAGCTTTCTTT

v_gene: TRBV5-1
j_gene: TRBJ2-5
abundance: -
d_gene: TRBD2
CDR3aa: CASSLVRHRTSGNRETQYF
CDR3nt: TGCGCCAGCAGCCTTGTCCGCCATAGGACTAGCGGGAACCGAGAGACCCAGTACTTC

v_gene: TRBV7-8
j_gene: TRBJ1-5
abundance: -
d_gene: TRBD1
CDR3aa: CASSAGPTGGPYSNQPQHF
CDR3nt: TGTGCCAGCAGCGCCGGCCCGACAGGGGGCCCTTATAGCAATCAGCCCCAGCATTTT

v_gene: TRBV4-1
j_gene: TRBJ1-4
abundance: -
d_gene: -
CDR3aa: CASSQLSRGTNEKLFF
CDR3nt: TGCGCCAGCAGCCAACTATCAAGGGGGACTAATGAAAAACTGTTTTTT

v_gene: TRBV21-1
j_gene: TRBJ2-4
abundance: -
d_gene: -
CDR3aa: CASSKDWGVGAKNIQYF
CDR3nt: -

v_gene: TRBV2
j_gene: TRBJ2-1
abundance: -
d_gene: TRBD1
CDR3aa: CASSVAAGTGADNEQFF
CDR3nt: TGTGCCAGCAGTGTGGCGGCGGGGACAGGTGCCGACAATGAGCAGTTCTTC

v_gene: TRBV28
j_gene: TRBJ1-5
abundance: few
d_gene: -
CDR3aa: CASSLRGTNSNQPQHF
CDR3nt: TGTGCCAGCAGTTTAAGGGGCACCAATAGCAATCAGCCCCAGCATTTT

v_gene: TRBV6-5
j_gene: TRBJ1-2
abundance: -
d_gene: -
CDR3aa: CASSYNTYRAGYTF
CDR3nt: TGTGCCAGCAGCTACAATACATACAGGGCCGGCTACACCTTC

v_gene: TRBV6-4
j_gene: TRBJ1-5
abundance: -
d_gene: TRBD1
CDR3aa: CASRTDTQGRQPQHF
CDR3nt: TGTGCCAGCAGGACCGATACACAGGGGCGTCAGCCCCAGCATTTT

v_gene: TRBV6-1
j_gene: TRBJ2-2
abundance: -
d_gene: TRBD1
CDR3aa: CASSVTGAGELFF
CDR3nt: TGTGCCAGCAGTGTGACAGGGGCCGGGGAGCTGTTTTTT

v_gene: TRBV9
j_gene: TRBJ2-7
abundance: -
d_gene: -
CDR3aa: CASSVDGGAFNEQYF
CDR3nt: TGTGCCAGCAGCGTAGATGGGGGGGCGTTTAACGAGCAGTACTTC

v_gene: TRBV28
j_gene: TRBJ2-7
abundance: -
d_gene: TRBD2
CDR3aa: CASSFPGLAGGPFSYEQYF
CDR3nt: TGTGCCAGCAGTTTCCCGGGACTAGCGGGAGGTCCTTTCTCCTACGAGCAGTACTTC

v_gene: TRBV5-4
j_gene: TRBJ1-1
abundance: -
d_gene: -
CDR3aa: CASSSQGEAFF
CDR3nt: TGTGCCAGCAGCTCACAGGGTGAAGCTTTCTTT

v_gene: TRBV2
j_gene: TRBJ1-4
abundance: -
d_gene: -
CDR3aa: CASSERWSEKLFF
CDR3nt: TGTGCCAGCAGTGAACGATGGAGTGAAAAACTGTTTTTT

v_gene: TRBV7-2
j_gene: TRBJ2-5
abundance: -
d_gene: -
CDR3aa: CASSFQGETQYF
CDR3nt: TGTGCCAGCAGCTTCCAGGGGGAGACCCAGTACTTC

v_gene: TRBV19
j_gene: TRBJ1-5
abundance: few
d_gene: -
CDR3aa: CASSFDRYSNQPQHF
CDR3nt: TGTGCCAGTAGTTTCGACAGGTATAGCAATCAGCCCCAGCATTTT

v_gene: TRBV9
j_gene: TRBJ2-3
abundance: -
d_gene: -
CDR3aa: CASSIPGQITDTQYF
CDR3nt: TGTGCCAGCAGCATACCAGGACAGATCACAGATACGCAGTATTTT

v_gene: TRBV28
j_gene: TRBJ1-5
abundance: -
d_gene: -
CDR3aa: CASSLNRRVNSNQPQHF
CDR3nt: TGTGCCAGCAGTCTAAACCGCAGGGTAAATAGCAATCAGCCCCAGCATTTT

v_gene: TRBV10-2
j_gene: TRBJ1-5
abundance: -
d_gene: TRBD1
CDR3aa: CASNQGAYQPQHF
CDR3nt: TGCGCCAGCAACCAGGGGGCCTATCAGCCCCAGCATTTT

v_gene: TRBV11-3
j_gene: TRBJ2-3
abundance: once
d_gene: TRBD1
CDR3aa: CASSSRGQGATDTQYF
CDR3nt: TGTGCCAGCAGCTCCAGGGGACAGGGGGCAACAGATACGCAGTATTTT